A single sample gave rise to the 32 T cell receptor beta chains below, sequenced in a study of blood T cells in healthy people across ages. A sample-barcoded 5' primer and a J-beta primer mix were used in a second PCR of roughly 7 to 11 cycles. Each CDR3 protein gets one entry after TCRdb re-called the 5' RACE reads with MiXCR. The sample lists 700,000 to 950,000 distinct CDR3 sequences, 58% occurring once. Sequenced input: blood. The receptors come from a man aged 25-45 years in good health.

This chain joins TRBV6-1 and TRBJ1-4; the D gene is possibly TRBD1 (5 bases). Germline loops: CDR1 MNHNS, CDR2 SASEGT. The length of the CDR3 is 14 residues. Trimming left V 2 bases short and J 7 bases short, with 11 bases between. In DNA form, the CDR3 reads TGTGCCAGCAGTGAACGGGCAGGGATTGAAAAACTGTTTTTT. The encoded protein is CASSERAGIEKLFF.

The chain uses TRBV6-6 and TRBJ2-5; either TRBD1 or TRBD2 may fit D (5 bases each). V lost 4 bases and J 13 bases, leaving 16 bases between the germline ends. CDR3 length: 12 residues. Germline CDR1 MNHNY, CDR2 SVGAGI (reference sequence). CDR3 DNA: TGTGCCAGCAGTTCCCCCCAGGGAAGCGGGTACTTC. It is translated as CASSSPQGSGYF.

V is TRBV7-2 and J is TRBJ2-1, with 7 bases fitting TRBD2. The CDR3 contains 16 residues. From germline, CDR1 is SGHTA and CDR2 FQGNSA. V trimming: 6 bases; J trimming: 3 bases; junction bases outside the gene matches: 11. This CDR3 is CASRRAGTIIYNEQFF. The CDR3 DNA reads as TGTGCCAGCAGGAGGGCCGGGACTATAATCTACAATGAGCAGTTCTTC.

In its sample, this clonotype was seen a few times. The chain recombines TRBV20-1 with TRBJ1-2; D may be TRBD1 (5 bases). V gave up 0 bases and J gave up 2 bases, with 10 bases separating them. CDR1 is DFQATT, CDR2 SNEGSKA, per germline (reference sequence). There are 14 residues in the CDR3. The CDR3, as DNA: TGCAGTGCTAGAGACGGTGGGGCCAACTATGGCTACACCTTC. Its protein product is CSARDGGANYGYTF.

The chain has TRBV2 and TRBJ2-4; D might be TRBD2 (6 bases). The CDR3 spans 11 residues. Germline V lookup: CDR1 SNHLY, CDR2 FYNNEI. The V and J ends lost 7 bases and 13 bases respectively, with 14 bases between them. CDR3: CASNLLREQYF. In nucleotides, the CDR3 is TGTGCCAGCAATCTTCTTCGGGAGCAGTACTTC.

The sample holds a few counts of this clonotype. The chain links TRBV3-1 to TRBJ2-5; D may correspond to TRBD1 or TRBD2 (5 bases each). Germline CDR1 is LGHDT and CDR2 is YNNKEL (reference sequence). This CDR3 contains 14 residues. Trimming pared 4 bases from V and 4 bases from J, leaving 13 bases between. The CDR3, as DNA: TGTGCCAGCAGCCCTGGGACCCTGGGAGAGACCCAGTACTTC. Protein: CASSPGTLGETQYF.

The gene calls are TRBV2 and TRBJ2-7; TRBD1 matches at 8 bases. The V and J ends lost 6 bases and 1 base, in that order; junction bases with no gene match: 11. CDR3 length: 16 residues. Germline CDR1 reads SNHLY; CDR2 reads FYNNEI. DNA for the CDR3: TGTGCCAGCAGGGAGTCTACCGGGACAGGATCCTACGAGCAGTACTTC. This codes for CASRESTGTGSYEQYF.

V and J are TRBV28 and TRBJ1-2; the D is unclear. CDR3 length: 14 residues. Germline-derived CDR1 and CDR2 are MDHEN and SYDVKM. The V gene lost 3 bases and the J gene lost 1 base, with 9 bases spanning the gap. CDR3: CASSFHRDNYGYTF. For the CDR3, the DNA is TGTGCCAGCAGTTTCCACCGGGATAACTATGGCTACACCTTC.

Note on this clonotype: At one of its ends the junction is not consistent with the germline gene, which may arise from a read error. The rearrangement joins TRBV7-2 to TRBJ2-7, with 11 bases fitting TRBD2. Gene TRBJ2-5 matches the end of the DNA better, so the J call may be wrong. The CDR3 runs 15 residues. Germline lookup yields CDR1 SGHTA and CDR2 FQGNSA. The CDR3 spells CANSQTSGIQETQYF. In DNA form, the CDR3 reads TGTGCCAACAGCCAGACTAGCGGGATCCAAGAGACCCAGTACTTC.

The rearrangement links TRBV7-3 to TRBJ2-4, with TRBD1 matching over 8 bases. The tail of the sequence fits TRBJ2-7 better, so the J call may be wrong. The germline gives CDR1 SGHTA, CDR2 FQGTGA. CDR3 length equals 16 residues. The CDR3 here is CASSLLRPGQVYEQYF. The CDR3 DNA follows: TGTGCCAGCAGCTTGCTTAGACCGGGACAGGTCTACGAGCAGTACTTC.

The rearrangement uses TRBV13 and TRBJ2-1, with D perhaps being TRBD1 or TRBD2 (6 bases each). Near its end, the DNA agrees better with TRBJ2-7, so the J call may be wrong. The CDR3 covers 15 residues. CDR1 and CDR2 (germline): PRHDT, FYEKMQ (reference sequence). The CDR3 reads CASTLTSRGENEQYF. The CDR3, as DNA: TGTGCCAGCACCCTAACTAGTAGGGGGGAAAATGAGCAGTACTTC.

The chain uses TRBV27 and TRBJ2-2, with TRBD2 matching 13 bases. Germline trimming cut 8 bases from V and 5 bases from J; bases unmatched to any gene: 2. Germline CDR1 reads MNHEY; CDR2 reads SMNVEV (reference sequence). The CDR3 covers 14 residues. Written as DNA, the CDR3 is TGTGCCAGCCAACTAGCGGGAGGGACCGGGGAGCTGTTTTTT. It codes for CASQLAGGTGELFF.

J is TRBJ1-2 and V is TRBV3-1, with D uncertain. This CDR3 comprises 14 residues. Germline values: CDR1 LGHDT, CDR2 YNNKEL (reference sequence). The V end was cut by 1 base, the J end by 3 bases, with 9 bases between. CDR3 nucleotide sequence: TGTGCCAGCAGCCAAGCATATAGTTACTATGGCTACACCTTC. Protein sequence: CASSQAYSYYGYTF.

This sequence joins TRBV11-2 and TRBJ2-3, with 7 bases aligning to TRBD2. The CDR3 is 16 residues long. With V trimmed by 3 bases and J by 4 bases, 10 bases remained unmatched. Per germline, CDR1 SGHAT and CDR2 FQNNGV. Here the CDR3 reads CASSLEGLTVSDTQYF. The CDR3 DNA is TGTGCCAGCAGCTTGGAGGGACTAACAGTGTCAGATACGCAGTATTTT.

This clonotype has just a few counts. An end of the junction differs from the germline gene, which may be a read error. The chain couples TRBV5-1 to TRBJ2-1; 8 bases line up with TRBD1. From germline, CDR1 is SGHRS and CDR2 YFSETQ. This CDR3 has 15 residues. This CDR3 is CSSSLGGQGPDEQFF. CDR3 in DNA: TGCTCCAGCAGCTTGGGTGGACAGGGCCCCGATGAGCAGTTCTTC.

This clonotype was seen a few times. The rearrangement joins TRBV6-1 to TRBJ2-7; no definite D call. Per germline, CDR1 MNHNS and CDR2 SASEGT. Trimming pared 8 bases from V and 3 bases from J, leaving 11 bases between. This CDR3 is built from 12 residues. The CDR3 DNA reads TGTGCCAGCCTCAGCAACGGCTACGAGCAGTACTTC. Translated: CASLSNGYEQYF.

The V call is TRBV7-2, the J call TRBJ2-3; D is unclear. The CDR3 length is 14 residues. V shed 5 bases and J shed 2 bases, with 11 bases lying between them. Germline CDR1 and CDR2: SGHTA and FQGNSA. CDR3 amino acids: CASSPEAHTDTQYF. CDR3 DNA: TGTGCCAGCAGCCCAGAGGCCCACACAGATACGCAGTATTTT.

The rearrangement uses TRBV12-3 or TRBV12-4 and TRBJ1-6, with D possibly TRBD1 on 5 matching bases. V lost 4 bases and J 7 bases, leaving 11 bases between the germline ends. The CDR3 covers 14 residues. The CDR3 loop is CASSYDSLNSPLHF. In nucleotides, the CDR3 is TGTGCCAGCAGTTACGACAGCCTCAATTCACCCCTCCACTTT.

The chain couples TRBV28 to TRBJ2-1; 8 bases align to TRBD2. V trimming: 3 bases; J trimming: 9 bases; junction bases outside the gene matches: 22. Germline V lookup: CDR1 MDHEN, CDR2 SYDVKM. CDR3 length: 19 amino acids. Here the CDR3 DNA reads TGTGCCAGCAGTTTTGGGTTCCGAGGATTTGTGGACGCGGGAGGTGAGCAGTTCTTC. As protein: CASSFGFRGFVDAGGEQFF.

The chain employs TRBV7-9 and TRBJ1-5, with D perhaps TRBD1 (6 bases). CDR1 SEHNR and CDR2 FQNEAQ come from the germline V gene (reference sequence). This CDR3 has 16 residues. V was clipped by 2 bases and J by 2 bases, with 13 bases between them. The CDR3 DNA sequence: TGTGCCAGCAGCTTAAATGGCAAGGGGGGCAATCAGCCCCAGCATTTT. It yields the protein CASSLNGKGGNQPQHF.

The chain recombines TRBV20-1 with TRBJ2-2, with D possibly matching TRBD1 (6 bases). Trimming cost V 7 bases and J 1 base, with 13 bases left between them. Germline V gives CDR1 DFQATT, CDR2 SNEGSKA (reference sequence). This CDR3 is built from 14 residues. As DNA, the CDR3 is TGCAGTGTCGCATCGGACAGGAACACCGGGGAGCTGTTTTTT. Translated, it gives CSVASDRNTGELFF.

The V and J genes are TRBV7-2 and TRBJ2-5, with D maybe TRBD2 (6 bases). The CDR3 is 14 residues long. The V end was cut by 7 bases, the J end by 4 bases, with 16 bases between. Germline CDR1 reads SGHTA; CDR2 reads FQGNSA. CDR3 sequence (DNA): TGTGCCAGCACCTATCAGGGCGGGGTAGAGACCCAGTACTTC. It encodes CASTYQGGVETQYF.

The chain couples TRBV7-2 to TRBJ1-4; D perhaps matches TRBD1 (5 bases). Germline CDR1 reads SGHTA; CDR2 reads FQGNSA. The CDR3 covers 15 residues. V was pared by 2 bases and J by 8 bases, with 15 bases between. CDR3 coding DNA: TGTGCCAGCAGCTTAAGAGCAGGGAGTGGAGAAAAACTGTTTTTT. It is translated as CASSLRAGSGEKLFF.

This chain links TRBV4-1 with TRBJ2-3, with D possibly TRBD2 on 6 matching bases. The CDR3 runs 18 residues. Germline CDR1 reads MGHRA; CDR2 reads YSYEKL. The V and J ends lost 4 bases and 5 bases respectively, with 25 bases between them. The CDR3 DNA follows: TGCGCCAGCAGCCCGCTCATGGGGGAGGCGTCTAAAAGAGATACGCAGTATTTT. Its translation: CASSPLMGEASKRDTQYF.

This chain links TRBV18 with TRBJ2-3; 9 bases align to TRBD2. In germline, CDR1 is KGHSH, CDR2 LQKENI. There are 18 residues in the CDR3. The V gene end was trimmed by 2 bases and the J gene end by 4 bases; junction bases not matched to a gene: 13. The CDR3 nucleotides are TGTGCCAGCTCACCAAGTTTGCTAGCGGGACCAGTAGCAGATACGCAGTATTTT. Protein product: CASSPSLLAGPVADTQYF.

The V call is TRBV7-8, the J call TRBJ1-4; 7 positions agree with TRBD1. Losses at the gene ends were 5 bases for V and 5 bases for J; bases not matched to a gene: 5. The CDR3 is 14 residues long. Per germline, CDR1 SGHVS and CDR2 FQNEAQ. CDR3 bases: TGTGCCAGCAGCCCGGGACAGCAAAATGAAAAACTGTTTTTT. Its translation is CASSPGQQNEKLFF.

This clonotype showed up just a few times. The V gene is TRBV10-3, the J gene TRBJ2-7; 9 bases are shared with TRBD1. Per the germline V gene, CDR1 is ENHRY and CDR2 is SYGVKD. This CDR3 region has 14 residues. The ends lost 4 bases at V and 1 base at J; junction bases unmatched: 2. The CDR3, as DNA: TGTGCCATCAGTGGAGGGACAGGGTCCTACGAGCAGTACTTC. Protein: CAISGGTGSYEQYF.

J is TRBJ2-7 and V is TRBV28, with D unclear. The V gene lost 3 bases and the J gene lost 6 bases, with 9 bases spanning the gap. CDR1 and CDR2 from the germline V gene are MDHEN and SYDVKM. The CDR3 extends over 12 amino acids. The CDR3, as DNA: TGTGCCAGCAGTTTCCTCTTGGGCGAGCAGTACTTC. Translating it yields CASSFLLGEQYF.

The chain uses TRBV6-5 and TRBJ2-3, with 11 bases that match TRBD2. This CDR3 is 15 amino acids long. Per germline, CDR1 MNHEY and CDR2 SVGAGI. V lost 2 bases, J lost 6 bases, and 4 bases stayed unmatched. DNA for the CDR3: TGTGCCAGCAGTTACGGCTCTAGCGGGAGGGATACGCAGTATTTT. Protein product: CASSYGSSGRDTQYF.

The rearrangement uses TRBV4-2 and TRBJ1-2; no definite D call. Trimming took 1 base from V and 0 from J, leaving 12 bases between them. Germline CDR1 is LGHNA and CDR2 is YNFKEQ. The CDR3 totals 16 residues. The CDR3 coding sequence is TGTGCCAGCAGCCAAGTAGTAAGGGAGTCTAACTATGGCTACACCTTC. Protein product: CASSQVVRESNYGYTF.

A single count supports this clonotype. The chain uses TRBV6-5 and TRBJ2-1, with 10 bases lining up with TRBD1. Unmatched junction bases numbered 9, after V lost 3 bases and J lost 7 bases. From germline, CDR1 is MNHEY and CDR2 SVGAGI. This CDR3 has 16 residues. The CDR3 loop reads CASSYLPGQGTNEQFF. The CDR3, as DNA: TGTGCCAGCAGTTATTTACCGGGACAGGGGACTAATGAGCAGTTCTTC.

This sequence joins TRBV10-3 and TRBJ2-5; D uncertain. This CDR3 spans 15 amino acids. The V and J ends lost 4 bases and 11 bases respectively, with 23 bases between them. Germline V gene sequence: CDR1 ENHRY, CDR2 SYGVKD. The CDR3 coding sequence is TGTGCCATCAGTGGACGTTGGTTTTTTTGGGATGAGCAGTACTTC. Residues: CAISGRWFFWDEQYF.